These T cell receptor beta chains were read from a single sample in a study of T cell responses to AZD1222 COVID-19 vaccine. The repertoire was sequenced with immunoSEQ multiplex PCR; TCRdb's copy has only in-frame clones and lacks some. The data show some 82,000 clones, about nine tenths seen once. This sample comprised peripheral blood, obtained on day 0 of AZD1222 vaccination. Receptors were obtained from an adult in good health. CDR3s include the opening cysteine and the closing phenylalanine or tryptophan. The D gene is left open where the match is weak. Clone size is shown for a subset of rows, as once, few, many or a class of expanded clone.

CASSYLRVEGQPQHF	TGTGCCAGCAGTTACCTCAGGGTTGAGGGTCAGCCCCAGCATTTT	-	-	TRBV6-6	TRBJ1-5
CASRPGQGVGTNYGYTF	TGTGCCAGCAGACCCGGACAGGGGGTTGGGACTAACTATGGCTACACCTTC	-	TRBD1	TRBV6-4	TRBJ1-2
CASRVNRGPDTEAFF	TGTGCCAGCAGAGTAAACAGGGGACCGGACACTGAAGCTTTCTTT	-	TRBD1	TRBV6-5	TRBJ1-1
CASSFQVNEQFF	TGTGCCAGCAGTTTCCAGGTAAATGAGCAGTTCTTC	-	-	TRBV7-2	TRBJ2-1
CASSYRAGQGIYEQYF	TGTGCCAGCAGTTATCGAGCGGGACAGGGGATATACGAGCAGTACTTC	-	TRBD1	TRBV6-5	TRBJ2-7
CASSSGYYSPLHF	TGTGCCAGCAGTTCCGGGTATTATTCACCCCTCCACTTT	once	-	TRBV7-2	TRBJ1-6
CASSGNINEQFF	TGCGCCAGCAGCGGGAATATCAATGAGCAGTTCTTC	-	-	TRBV5-1	TRBJ2-1
CASSVGTSGGAGETQYF	TGTGCCAGCAGCGTTGGGACTAGCGGGGGGGCAGGGGAGACCCAGTACTTC	-	TRBD2	TRBV9	TRBJ2-5
CASSQDGGRAFHF	TGTGCCAGCAGCCAAGATGGGGGGCGGGCCTTCCACTTT	-	-	TRBV4-2	TRBJ1-6
CASQLWGNEKLFF	TGTGCCAGCCAGTTATGGGGGAATGAAAAACTGTTTTTT	-	-	TRBV6-5	TRBJ1-4
CASSLTTSSYNEQFF	TGTGCCAGCAGCTTAACTACGAGCTCCTACAATGAGCAGTTCTTC	-	-	TRBV7-3	TRBJ2-1
CASSVADNYGYTF	TGCGCCAGCAGCGTTGCAGACAACTATGGCTACACCTTC	-	-	TRBV5-1	TRBJ1-2
CASSFQARGNTEAFF	TGTGCCAGCAGTTTCCAGGCCAGGGGGAACACTGAAGCTTTCTTT	-	-	TRBV27	TRBJ1-1
CASSPNTGGVNTEAFF	TGTGCCAGCAGCCCGAATACAGGGGGTGTGAACACTGAAGCTTTCTTT	-	TRBD1	TRBV11-1	TRBJ1-1
CASSFGLAGNLYEQYF	TGTGCCAGCAGCTTCGGACTAGCGGGGAACCTCTACGAGCAGTACTTC	few	TRBD2	TRBV7-2	TRBJ2-7
CASSLAPSGSTDTQYF	TGTGCCAGCAGCTTAGCGCCTAGCGGTAGCACAGATACGCAGTATTTT	-	TRBD2	TRBV7-6	TRBJ2-3
CASSQGYEQYF	TGTGCCAGCAGCCAGGGATACGAGCAGTACTTC	-	-	TRBV3-1/TRBV3-2	TRBJ2-7
CASSIRDTVEAFF	TGTGCCAGCAGTATCCGGGACACCGTTGAAGCTTTCTTT	-	-	TRBV6-6	TRBJ1-1
CASSYRSGGSNQPQHF	TGTGCCAGCAGTTATCGATCAGGGGGTAGCAATCAGCCCCAGCATTTT	-	TRBD1	TRBV6-6	TRBJ1-5
CAVKEGSGTEAFF	TGTGCCGTAAAGGAAGGGTCCGGCACTGAAGCTTTCTTT	-	-	TRBV14	TRBJ1-1
CASSYNDRAAYGYTF	TGTGCCAGCAGCTACAATGACAGGGCGGCCTATGGCTACACCTTC	-	TRBD1	TRBV7-8	TRBJ1-2
CASSLVQGGIGEAFF	TGTGCCAGCAGCTTAGTTCAGGGAGGTATAGGTGAAGCTTTCTTT	-	-	TRBV7-3	TRBJ1-1
CASSQSAIRRTEAFF	TGTGCCAGCAGCCAATCGGCCATCAGGAGGACTGAAGCTTTCTTT	-	-	TRBV16	TRBJ1-1
CASSLFSLGINTEAFF	TGTGCCAGCAGCTTGTTTTCATTGGGGATCAACACTGAAGCTTTCTTT	once	-	TRBV5-6	TRBJ1-1
CASSYSGDYEQYF	TGTGCCAGCAGTTACTCGGGGGACTACGAGCAGTACTTC	-	-	TRBV6-5	TRBJ2-7